This T cell receptor beta chain was obtained from a study of T cells after yellow fever vaccination. Deletions cut 1 base from V and 5 bases from J, with 11 bases between. Germline V gene data show CDR1 as LNHNV and CDR2 as YYDKDF (reference sequence). This CDR3 is 14 amino acids long. In this sample, this clonotype turned up many times. TCRdb processed the 5' RACE reads anew with MiXCR; each CDR3 protein has one entry. The sample includes 95,000 to 100,000 distinct CDR3 sequences, 5.8% of them seen just once. The TCR was taken from a man between 18 and 35 years old who received the YFV17D yellow fever vaccine. The chain recombines TRBV15 with TRBJ1-1, with TRBD1 as a possible D gene (6 bases). Sequenced here: CD8+ T cells sorted from PBMCs, sampled 10 days after the yellow fever booster vaccination. CDR3 coding DNA: TGTGCCACCAGCAGAGTTCAGGGGCGAACTGAAGCTTTCTTT. The encoded protein is CATSRVQGRTEAFF.